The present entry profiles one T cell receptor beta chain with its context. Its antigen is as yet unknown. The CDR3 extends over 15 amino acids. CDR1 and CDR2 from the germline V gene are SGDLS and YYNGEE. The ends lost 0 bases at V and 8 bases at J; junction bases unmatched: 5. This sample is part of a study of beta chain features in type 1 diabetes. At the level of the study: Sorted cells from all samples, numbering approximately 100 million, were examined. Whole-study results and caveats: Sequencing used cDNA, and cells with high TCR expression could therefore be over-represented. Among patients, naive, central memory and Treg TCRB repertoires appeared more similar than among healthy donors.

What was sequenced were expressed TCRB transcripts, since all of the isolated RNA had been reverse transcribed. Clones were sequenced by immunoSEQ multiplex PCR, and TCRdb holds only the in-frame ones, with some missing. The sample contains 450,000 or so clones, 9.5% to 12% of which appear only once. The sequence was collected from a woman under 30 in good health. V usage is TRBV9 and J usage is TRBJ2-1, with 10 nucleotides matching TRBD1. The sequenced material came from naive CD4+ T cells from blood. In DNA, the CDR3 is TGTGCCAGCAGCGTAGGGGCGGGACAGGGGTATGAGCAGTTCTTC. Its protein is CASSVGAGQGYEQFF.